A single sample gave rise to the 31 T cell receptor beta chains below, sequenced in a study of blood T cell repertoires in COVID-19. The method was immunoSEQ multiplex PCR; TCRdb's version includes in-frame clones alone and lacks a portion of them. Seen here are 150,000 to 180,000 clones, around 79% observed once, and the top ten hold about 1.8%. Sequenced sample: peripheral blood. The receptors come from a man at least 80 years old with acute or convalescent COVID-19.

V is TRBV12-3 or TRBV12-4 and J is TRBJ2-5; D unclear. Trimming left V 5 bases short and J 5 bases short, with 9 bases between. The CDR3 spans 12 residues. The CDR3 loop is CASSPTEETQYF. CDR3 coding DNA: TGTGCCAGCAGTCCAACCGAGGAGACCCAGTACTTC.

The J gene is TRBJ2-5, the V gene TRBV2, with D perhaps matching TRBD1 (5 bases). This CDR3 is built from 15 residues. Germline V gene lookup returns CDR1 SNHLY and CDR2 FYNNEI. V lost 7 bases and J lost 3, with 18 bases in between. The CDR3 DNA follows: TGTGCCAGCATTAAGTTCGCGGCAGGGAAAGAGACCCAGTACTTC. It specifies CASIKFAAGKETQYF.

Note on this clone: One junction end disagrees with the germline gene, perhaps due to a read error. The gene calls are TRBV7-2 and TRBJ1-1; no reliable D call. The CDR3 is 11 residues long. From germline, CDR1 is SGHTA and CDR2 FQGNSA. The chain's CDR3 is CASSSNTEAFF. The CDR3, as DNA: TGTGCCAGCAGCTCAAACACGGAAGCTTTCTTT.

The J gene is TRBJ1-5, the V gene TRBV19; 7 bases are a match to TRBD1. The CDR3 is 16 amino acids. Per the germline V gene, CDR1 is LNHDA and CDR2 is SQIVND (reference sequence). After removal of 3 bases from V and 2 bases from J, the junction contained 7 bases not matched to a gene. CDR3 sequence reads: CASSIRLGQRNQPQHF. The DNA for the CDR3 is TGTGCCAGTAGTATTCGGTTGGGACAGCGCAATCAGCCCCAGCATTTT.

In the case of this clone: Other DNA sequences in this sample translate to the same CDR3. Here the CDR3 reads CASSLEGGPGETQYF. In DNA form, the CDR3 reads TGTGCCAGCAGCTTGGAGGGGGGGCCAGGGGAGACCCAGTACTTC. V and J are TRBV5-5 and TRBJ2-5, with a tentative D call TRBD2 (7 bases). The germline V gene encodes CDR1 SGHKS and CDR2 YYEKEE (reference sequence). V was pared by 0 bases and J by 5 bases, with 14 bases between. The CDR3 sequence is 15 residues long.

V and J are TRBV3-1 (or the pseudogene TRBV3-2) and TRBJ2-1, with TRBD2 as a possible D gene (5 bases). The CDR3 extends over 12 amino acids. Trimming pared 4 bases from V and 4 bases from J, leaving 5 bases between. CDR1 and CDR2 (germline): LGHDT, YNNKEL (reference sequence). For the CDR3, the DNA is TGTGCCAGCAGCCGGACTTACAATGAGCAGTTCTTC. Translating gives CASSRTYNEQFF.

The sample holds one count of this clone. This chain uses TRBV5-4 with TRBJ2-5; possibly TRBD2 for D (6 bases). Deletions cut 4 bases from V and 5 bases from J, with 21 bases between. CDR3 length equals 16 residues. Germline loops: CDR1 SGHNT, CDR2 YYREEE (reference sequence). As DNA, the CDR3 is TGTGCCAGCAGCAGCTCACTACGGGGGAATAGGGAGACCCAGTACTTC. Encoded protein: CASSSSLRGNRETQYF.

CDR3 residues: CASSQDRGNEQFF. CDR3 DNA: TGTGCCAGCAGCCAGGACAGGGGAAATGAGCAGTTCTTC. The chain has TRBV3-1 (or the pseudogene TRBV3-2) and TRBJ2-1, with 9 nucleotides matching TRBD1. Germline assignment: CDR1 LGHDT and CDR2 YNNKEL (reference sequence). The CDR3 runs 13 residues. Trimming removed 3 bases from V and 7 bases from J; junction bases left unmatched: 1.

V and J are TRBV5-4 and TRBJ2-1; D possibly corresponds to TRBD2 (6 bases). Germline V gene sequence: CDR1 SGHNT, CDR2 YYREEE (reference sequence). V was cut by 4 bases and J by 0 bases, with 11 bases left in between. The CDR3 contains 15 residues. The CDR3 region has the DNA TGTGCCAGCAGCCCGGGGACTGACTCCTACAATGAGCAGTTCTTC. This codes for CASSPGTDSYNEQFF.

The chain carries TRBV7-3 and TRBJ2-5; 8 nucleotides match TRBD1. CDR1 is SGHTA, CDR2 FQGTGA, per germline. The CDR3 is made up of 13 amino acids. The V segment lost 5 bases and the J segment 4 bases; nucleotides outside the gene matches: 3. The CDR3 protein is CASSLRGRETQYF. The CDR3 DNA sequence: TGTGCCAGCAGCCTCAGGGGGCGAGAGACCCAGTACTTC. Combining the CDR3 with reference TRBV7-3 and TRBJ2-5 gives the whole variable domain GAGVSQTPSNKVTEKGKYVELRCDPISGHTALYWYRQSLGQGPEFLIYFQGTGAADDSGLPNDRFFAVRPEGSVSTLKIQRTERGDSAVYLCASSLRGRETQYFGPGTRLLVL.

V usage is TRBV4-1 and J usage is TRBJ2-2; perhaps TRBD1 as D (7 bases). Germline values: CDR1 MGHRA, CDR2 YSYEKL. The CDR3 contains 16 residues. V dropped 2 bases and J dropped 0 bases, with 10 bases sitting between them. This CDR3 reads CASSQRGTANTGELFF. CDR3 DNA: TGCGCCAGCAGCCAACGCGGGACAGCGAACACCGGGGAGCTGTTTTTT.

This chain links TRBV14 with TRBJ2-1; 9 positions match TRBD2. The CDR3 covers 14 residues. V was clipped by 3 bases and J by 9 bases; unmatched bases: 6. The germline CDR1 and CDR2 sequences are SGHDN and FVKESK. Here the CDR3 reads CASSHSSGKGEQFF. As DNA, the CDR3 is TGTGCCAGCAGCCATTCTAGCGGGAAGGGTGAGCAGTTCTTC.

V usage is TRBV18 and J usage is TRBJ1-1; 8 nucleotides match TRBD1. V dropped 2 bases and J dropped 11; count of bases not matched to a gene: 4. Germline loops: CDR1 KGHSH, CDR2 LQKENI. This CDR3 has 12 amino acids. CDR3 in amino acids: CASSPDRGGAFF. DNA of the CDR3: TGTGCCAGCTCACCAGACAGGGGAGGCGCTTTCTTT.

The J gene is TRBJ1-1, the V gene TRBV11-3, with 7 bases identical to TRBD1. Germline V gives CDR1 SGHNT, CDR2 YENEEA. Trimming cost V 5 bases and J 1 base; bases outside gene matches: 4. This CDR3 has 14 residues. The CDR3 nucleotides read TGTGCCAGCAGCGGTGGGACAGAGAACACTGAAGCTTTCTTT. This gives the protein CASSGGTENTEAFF. The full variable domain, with the rest looked up from reference TRBV11-3 and TRBJ1-1, is EAGVVQSPRYKIIEKKQPVAFWCNPISGHNTLYWYLQNLGQGPELLIRYENEEAVDDSQLPKDRFSAERLKGVDSTLKIQPAELGDSAVYLCASSGGTENTEAFFGQGTRLTVV.

The chain combines TRBV11-2 with TRBJ2-1; 9 bases map to TRBD2. V gave up 1 base and J gave up 4 bases; unmatched junction bases: 2. Germline V lookup: CDR1 SGHAT, CDR2 FQNNGV. The CDR3 sequence is 15 residues long. CDR3 DNA: TGTGCCAGCAGCTTAGGCGGGAGGGCATACAATGAGCAGTTCTTC. This gives the protein CASSLGGRAYNEQFF.

In this sample, this clone turned up a few times. The junction and the germline gene differ at one end; a read error may be behind it. This chain links TRBV11-2 with TRBJ2-7; D remains ambiguous. The germline V gene encodes CDR1 SGHAT and CDR2 FQNNGV. The CDR3 runs 11 residues. CDR3 sequence: CASSLSSEQYF. The CDR3 nucleotides read TGTGCCAGCAGCTTATCCTCCGAGCAGTACTTC.

This chain connects TRBV7-3 to TRBJ1-2; TRBD1 matches 7 bases. After removal of 2 bases from V and 1 base from J, the junction contained 7 bases not matched to a gene. This CDR3 region has 16 residues. Looked up from germline, CDR1 is SGHTA and CDR2 is FQGTGA. The CDR3 bases are TGTGCCAGCAGCTTAGTAGGGGGCACGGGTAACTATGGCTACACCTTC. Its protein is CASSLVGGTGNYGYTF.

V is TRBV2 and J is TRBJ1-5; D gene uncertain. V lost 0 bases and J 6 bases, leaving 3 bases between the germline ends. The CDR3 is made up of 12 amino acids. CDR1 is SNHLY and CDR2 is FYNNEI in the germline V gene. CDR3 sequence (DNA): TGTGCCAGCAGTGAAGCGCGTCAGCCCCAGCATTTT. The encoded protein is CASSEARQPQHF.

The chain links TRBV27 to TRBJ1-6; weak D call: TRBD1 (6 bases). Per the germline V gene, CDR1 is MNHEY and CDR2 is SMNVEV (reference sequence). The CDR3 sequence is 16 residues long. Trimming stripped 0 bases from V and 8 bases from J, with 14 bases between. The CDR3: CASSLSRSRGDSPLHF. The CDR3 coding sequence is TGTGCCAGCAGTTTATCTCGGTCCAGGGGTGATTCACCCCTCCACTTT.

This clone was observed a single time. The chain carries TRBV5-5 and TRBJ1-3, with D possibly being TRBD1 (5 bases). Per germline, CDR1 SGHKS and CDR2 YYEKEE (reference sequence). With 2 bases removed from V and 3 bases from J, the gap between germline ends came to 9 bases. The CDR3 runs 14 residues. DNA for the CDR3: TGTGCCAGCAGCTTCGGGACTCATGGAAACACCATATATTTT. Its protein is CASSFGTHGNTIYF.

The chain recombines TRBV12-3 or TRBV12-4 with TRBJ1-2; D is ambiguous. Deletions cut 3 bases from V and 4 bases from J, with 9 bases between. The CDR3 contains 13 residues. The CDR3 DNA sequence: TGTGCCAGCAGTTTTAATCAGGTCTATGGCTACACCTTC. It codes for CASSFNQVYGYTF.

This chain links TRBV6-5 with TRBJ1-2; tentatively, D is TRBD1 (6 bases). Germline V gives CDR1 MNHEY, CDR2 SVGAGI. The germline V and J ends were trimmed by 4 bases and 1 base, with 13 bases remaining between them. The CDR3 is made up of 15 amino acids. The DNA for the CDR3 is TGTGCCAGCAGTTTACAGGGTGGGGGTAACTATGGCTACACCTTC. This translates into CASSLQGGGNYGYTF.

There are a few counts of this clone. The chain employs TRBV18 and TRBJ2-4; D possibly corresponds to TRBD1 (5 bases). This CDR3 region has 13 residues. Looked up from germline, CDR1 is KGHSH and CDR2 is LQKENI. V gave up 2 bases and J gave up 6 bases, with 8 bases separating them. The CDR3 nucleotides read TGTGCCAGCTCACCAGGGGCTGGAAACATTCAGTACTTC. Amino acid sequence: CASSPGAGNIQYF.

The chain couples TRBV24-1 to TRBJ2-2; TRBD2 might be the D (6 bases). Trimming removed 7 bases from V and 3 bases from J, with 14 bases in between. This CDR3 region has 15 residues. Germline CDR1 KGHDR, CDR2 SFDVKD. CDR3 residues: CATRSGSVDTGELFF. DNA for the CDR3: TGTGCCACCAGAAGCGGGTCCGTCGACACCGGGGAGCTGTTTTTT.

The chain recombines TRBV7-9 with TRBJ1-5, with TRBD1 identical over 10 bases. The V gene's germline CDR1 is SEHNR and CDR2 FQNEAQ (reference sequence). With 5 bases clipped from V and 6 bases from J, the junction kept 4 bases outside the gene matches. This CDR3 has 14 residues. The CDR3 DNA is TGTGCCAGCAGCCGACAGGGGGCCGCTCAGCCCCAGCATTTT. It specifies CASSRQGAAQPQHF.

The V and J genes are TRBV2 and TRBJ2-2; 8 nucleotides align to TRBD1. The junction had 3 bases not matched to a gene; V was cut back by 2 bases and J by 1 base. The CDR3 runs 16 residues. CDR1 SNHLY and CDR2 FYNNEI come from the germline V gene. In DNA form, the CDR3 reads TGTGCCAGCAGTGAACTTGGACAGGGGAACACCGGGGAGCTGTTTTTT. Translation: CASSELGQGNTGELFF.

This clone was seen only a few times. V and J are TRBV7-2 and TRBJ1-3; D remains ambiguous. CDR3 size: 16 residues. The germline V and J ends were trimmed by 5 bases and 1 base, with 15 bases remaining between them. Germline CDR1 and CDR2: SGHTA and FQGNSA. CDR3 in amino acids: CASSHSPGFSGNTIYF. DNA of the CDR3: TGTGCCAGCAGCCATTCCCCCGGGTTTTCTGGAAACACCATATATTTT. Filled out from reference TRBV7-2 and TRBJ1-3, the complete variable domain reads GAGVSQSPSNKVTEKGKDVELRCDPISGHTALYWYRQSLGQGLEFLIYFQGNSAPDKSGLPSDRFSAERTGGSVSTLTIQRTQQEDSAVYLCASSHSPGFSGNTIYFGEGSWLTVV.

The chain is built from TRBV5-5 and TRBJ1-1, with TRBD1 identical over 8 bases. After removal of 4 bases from V and 0 bases from J, the junction contained 8 bases not matched to a gene. Per the germline V gene, CDR1 is SGHKS and CDR2 is YYEKEE (reference sequence). This CDR3 is 16 amino acids long. The CDR3 reads CASSLRTGQLNTEAFF. The CDR3 region has the DNA TGTGCCAGCAGCCTACGGACAGGGCAGCTGAACACTGAAGCTTTCTTT.

The rearrangement joins TRBV10-3 to TRBJ1-1; D is unclear. This CDR3 has 13 residues. The V end was cut by 6 bases, the J end by 1 base, with 9 bases between. Germline V gene sequence: CDR1 ENHRY, CDR2 SYGVKD. The CDR3 protein is CAIRSQENTEAFF. In nucleotides, the CDR3 is TGTGCCATCAGGTCCCAGGAGAACACTGAAGCTTTCTTT.

This clone was seen a few times. The chain joins TRBV6-5 to TRBJ2-7, with a weak D call TRBD2 (5 bases). Trimming took 6 bases from V and 0 from J, leaving 12 bases between them. This CDR3 is built from 14 residues. Per germline, CDR1 MNHEY and CDR2 SVGAGI. The CDR3 spells CASRSVGSSYEQYV. The CDR3 bases are TGTGCCAGCAGAAGCGTGGGGAGCTCCTACGAGCAGTACGTC.

The chain uses TRBV29-1 and TRBJ2-1, with TRBD1 matching over 8 bases. Trimming at V came to 7 bases and at J to 6 bases, leaving 8 bases not matched to a gene. CDR1 is SQVTM and CDR2 is ANQGSEA in the germline V gene. This CDR3 comprises 13 residues. CDR3 protein: CSGAQGAGNEQFF. The CDR3 nucleotides read TGCAGCGGCGCGCAGGGGGCGGGCAATGAGCAGTTCTTC.